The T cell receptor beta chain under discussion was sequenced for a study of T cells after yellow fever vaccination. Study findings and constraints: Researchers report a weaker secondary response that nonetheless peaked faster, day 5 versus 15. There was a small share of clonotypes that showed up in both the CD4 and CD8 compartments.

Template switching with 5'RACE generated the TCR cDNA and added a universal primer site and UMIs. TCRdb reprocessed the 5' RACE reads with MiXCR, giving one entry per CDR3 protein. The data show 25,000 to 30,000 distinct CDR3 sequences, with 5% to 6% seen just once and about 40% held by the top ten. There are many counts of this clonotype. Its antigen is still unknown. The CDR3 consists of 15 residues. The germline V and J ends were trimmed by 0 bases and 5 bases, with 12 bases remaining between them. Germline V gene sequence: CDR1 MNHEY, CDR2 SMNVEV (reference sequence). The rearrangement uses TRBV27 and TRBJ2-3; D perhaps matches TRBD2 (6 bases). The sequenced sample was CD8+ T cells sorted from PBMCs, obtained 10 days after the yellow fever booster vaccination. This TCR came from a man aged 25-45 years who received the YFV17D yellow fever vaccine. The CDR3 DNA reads TGTGCCAGCAGTTTATCCGGGGGAGGAATAGATACGCAGTATTTT. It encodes CASSLSGGGIDTQYF.